This paragraph reports one TCR beta chain. What it binds is unknown. This likely comes from a read error, as the CDR3 has no conserved phenylalanine or tryptophan at its end. The DNA is left out, because the CDR3 cannot be placed on it with certainty; the CDR3 is given as TCRdb lists it. This specimen comes from a study of PD-1 blockade in mismatch repair-deficient tumors. Overall study: All were previously treated, progressing patients with about a dozen mismatch repair-deficient cancer types. General study findings and limits: Tumor-resident clones, often undetectable pretreatment in blood, expanded then contracted after pembrolizumab.

Clones were sequenced by immunoSEQ multiplex PCR, and TCRdb holds only the in-frame ones, with some missing. The sample records about 67,000 clones, 78% being singletons. Per the germline V gene, CDR1 is GTSNPN and CDR2 is SVGIG (reference sequence). Termini included, the CDR3 measures 12 amino acids. TCR sequencing covered a few patients who responded to pembrolizumab. The chain combines TRBV30 with TRBJ1-2. The clonotype was recovered from an adult with mismatch repair-deficient cancer. Specimen: peripheral blood, collected 2 weeks after starting pembrolizumab. The CDR3 reads CAWNDGGAIKFL.